One and the same sample provided the 2 T cell receptor beta chains below, sequenced in a study of control samples from healthy donors and cancer patients. Data came from immunoSEQ multiplex PCR; TCRdb stores just in-frame clones and leaves some out. This sample has 65,000 to 100,000 clones; roughly nine tenths occur once, and the top ten carry 17%. Sample: blood. Receptors originate from a man aged 45-65 years in good health.

This clone has just one count. This chain links TRBV12-5 with TRBJ1-2, with 8 bases identical to TRBD1. This CDR3 comprises 13 residues. V trimming: 3 bases; J trimming: 8 bases; junction bases outside the gene matches: 5. Per germline, CDR1 LGHNT and CDR2 FRNRAP. CDR3 in DNA: TGTGCTAGTGGTTTAACGGACAGGGCGGGCTACACCTTC. Residues: CASGLTDRAGYTF. The full variable domain, completed using reference TRBV12-5 and TRBJ1-2, is DARVTQTPRHKVTEMGQEVTMRCQPILGHNTVFWYRQTMMQGLELLAYFRNRAPLDDSGMPKDRFSAEMPDATLATLKIQPSEPRDSAVYFCASGLTDRAGYTFGSGTRLTVV.

The V and J genes are TRBV7-2 and TRBJ2-2; 8 bases align to TRBD1. Germline V gene data show CDR1 as SGHTA and CDR2 as FQGNSA. The CDR3 extends over 15 amino acids. The V segment lost 2 bases and the J segment 5 bases; nucleotides outside the gene matches: 4. Here the CDR3 reads CASSLRTGCTGELFF. The DNA of the CDR3 is TGTGCCAGCAGCTTACGGACAGGGTGTACCGGGGAGCTGTTTTTT.